This T cell receptor beta chain derives from a study of OX40 agonist ivuxolimab in advanced cancers. This clone is a singleton in its sample. TCRdb's copy holds only in-frame clones and misses some; the assay was immunoSEQ multiplex PCR. The table includes 45,000 to 50,000 clones, roughly 90% detected once. CDR1 is DFQATT, CDR2 SNEGSKA, per germline (reference sequence). J was trimmed by 10 bases and V by 1 base; bases with no gene match: 3. The CDR3 is 11 residues long. The TCR originated in an adult with an advanced solid tumor such as melanoma, head and neck, liver or kidney cancer. The chain recombines TRBV20-1 with TRBJ1-1, with 7 bases matching TRBD1. The material was CD4+ or CD8+ T cells sorted from blood, obtained in a trial of the OX40 agonist ivuxolimab. The chain's CDR3 is CSARGQGRAFF. For the CDR3, the DNA is TGCAGTGCTAGAGGACAGGGTAGAGCTTTCTTT.